The rows below give T cell receptor beta chains drawn from one sample of a study of Ad26.COV2.S vaccination and SARS-CoV-2 variants. TCRdb keeps only in-frame clones here, not all; method: immunoSEQ multiplex PCR. The top ten hold about 1.6% of the sample, which has over 400,000 clones, approximately 92% seen once. This sample comprised peripheral blood, obtained in a trial of Ad26.COV2.S vaccine versus placebo. These receptors all come from a person between 18 and 65 years old who received the Ad26.COV2.S COVID-19 vaccine or a placebo. The CDR3 runs from the conserved cysteine through the conserved F or W. The D gene is left open where the match is weak. Size tells how often a clone was seen (once, few, many) or the class of an expanded clone, and some rows leave it out.

j_call clone_size v_call d_call cdr3_nt cdr3_aa
TRBJ2-3 - TRBV19 TRBD1 TGTGCCAGTAGTGAGGGGACAGCGAGCACAGATACGCAGTATTTT CASSEGTASTDTQYF
TRBJ1-4 once TRBV28 TRBD1 TGTGCCAGTAGCCCGGACAGGGTTAATGAAAAACTGTTTTTT CASSPDRVNEKLFF
TRBJ1-5 - TRBV6-5 - TGTGCCAGCATCAACGGGCGGGTAGGCGAGGCGCCCCAGCATTTT CASINGRVGEAPQHF
TRBJ2-7 - TRBV9 TRBD1 TGTGCCAGCAGCGTAGGGGGACAGGTTTTCTACGAGCAGTACTTC CASSVGGQVFYEQYF
TRBJ2-6 - TRBV28 - TGTGCCAGCAGTTCGCCGAGCTCTGGGGCCAACGTCCTGACTTTC CASSSPSSGANVLTF
TRBJ1-3 - TRBV7-2 - TGTGCCAGCAGCTTTGTGGGAAACACCATATATTTT CASSFVGNTIYF
TRBJ2-2 - TRBV11-2 - TGTGCCAGCAGCTTAGTTCTACACGGGGAGCTGTTTTTT CASSLVLHGELFF
TRBJ2-7 - TRBV12-1 - TGTGCCAGCAGCCCCCTGGGACTTAAAAAAGGGTACGAGCAGTACTTC CASSPLGLKKGYEQYF
TRBJ2-7 - TRBV27 TRBD1 TGTGCCAGCAGTCTATCCGGGACAGGGGGATACGAGCAGTACTTC CASSLSGTGGYEQYF
TRBJ1-6 - TRBV18 - TGTGCCAGCTCACCATACGAACAGGGACTAAATTCACCCCTCCACTTT CASSPYEQGLNSPLHF
TRBJ2-5 - TRBV12-3/TRBV12-4 - TGTGCCAGCAGTCGATACCAAGAGACCCAGTACTTC CASSRYQETQYF
TRBJ1-6 - TRBV28 TRBD1 TGTGCCAGCAGTTTATGGTCGGACAGGGGTAATTCACCCCTCCACTTT CASSLWSDRGNSPLHF
TRBJ2-7 - TRBV7-9 - TGTGCCAGCAGTTTTGAGGGCCTTCTGAGTGAGCAGTACTTC CASSFEGLLSEQYF
TRBJ2-3 - TRBV15 - TGTGCCACCAGCAGAGATCAGCCGCCAGATACGCAGTATTTT CATSRDQPPDTQYF
TRBJ1-2 - TRBV6-5 - TGTGCCAGCAGAAGGACTGGCTACACCTTC CASRRTGYTF
TRBJ2-5 - TRBV14 - TGTGCCAGCAGCCGGTGGGCCCAGTACTTC CASSRWAQYF
TRBJ1-2 once TRBV6-6 TRBD1 TGTGCCAGCAGTACGGGACAGGGCTTAAACTATGGCTACACCTTC CASSTGQGLNYGYTF
TRBJ1-1 - TRBV19 TRBD1 TGTGCCAGTAGTAGCGGGACAGGGGGTTGGGCTTTCTTT CASSSGTGGWAFF
TRBJ1-2 - TRBV25-1 - TGTGCCAGCAGCGCCGGGGGAGCCTATGGCTACACCTTC CASSAGGAYGYTF
TRBJ2-1 - TRBV18 - TGTGCCAGCTCACCAACGGACAGTGAGCAGTTCTTC CASSPTDSEQFF
TRBJ2-7 - TRBV27 - TGTGCCAGCAGTTTCGCCGGGCCCTCAAACGAGCAGTACTTC CASSFAGPSNEQYF
TRBJ2-1 - TRBV9 TRBD2 TGTGCCAGCAGCAGCCCCCAACTAGCGGGGGGGGGAAATGAGCAGTTCTTC CASSSPQLAGGGNEQFF
TRBJ2-3 - TRBV30 - TGTGCCTGGAGTGTACTTTGGGAGGCGGGATCCAACACAGATACGCAGTATTTT CAWSVLWEAGSNTDTQYF
TRBJ1-6 - TRBV7-2 - TGTGCCAGCAGCTTAGACTTTTATTCACCCCTCCACTTT CASSLDFYSPLHF
TRBJ2-7 once TRBV3-1/TRBV3-2 - TGTGCCAGCAGCCAAGATCTCGCCTACGAGCAGTACTTC CASSQDLAYEQYF
TRBJ2-2 - TRBV30 - TGTGCCTGGAGCCCACCCCCGCACACAGGAACCGGGGAGCTGTTTTTT CAWSPPPHTGTGELFF
TRBJ2-1 - TRBV5-1 TRBD2 TGCGCCAGCAGCTACGGGACTAGCGGTAACAATGAGCAGTTCTTC CASSYGTSGNNEQFF
TRBJ2-7 - TRBV7-2 TRBD1 TGTGCCAGCAGCCTAGGGACAGCCGCTGGGCAGTACTTC CASSLGTAAGQYF
TRBJ2-5 - TRBV25-1 TRBD1 TGTGCCAGCAGGGGGACAGGGCCAGAGACCCAGTACTTC CASRGTGPETQYF
TRBJ2-5 - TRBV18 - TGTGCCAGCTCACCACCTTGGGGGTCCAACCAAGAGACCCAGTACTTC CASSPPWGSNQETQYF
TRBJ1-1 - TRBV10-2 TRBD1 TGCGCCACCTTCGACAGGGTGAACACTGAAGCTTTCTTT CATFDRVNTEAFF
TRBJ2-6 - TRBV27 - TGTGCCAGCAGACTTATGAGATCTGGGGCCAACGTCCTGACTTTC CASRLMRSGANVLTF
TRBJ1-1 - TRBV4-1 - TGCGCCAGCAGCCATACCACCGTAAGAGATTACACTGAAGCTTTCTTT CASSHTTVRDYTEAFF
TRBJ1-1 - TRBV19 - TGTGCCAGTAGCGCCCTGGGGACTGAAGCTTTCTTT CASSALGTEAFF
TRBJ1-4 - TRBV23-1 - TGCGCCAGCAGTCATGGGCAGGGCGTGGAAAAACTGTTTTTT CASSHGQGVEKLFF
TRBJ2-4 - TRBV19 TRBD1 TGTGCCAGTAGTATAATGTCAGGGGGCAAAAACATTCAGTACTTC CASSIMSGGKNIQYF
TRBJ2-1 - TRBV11-2 - TGTGCCAGCAGTTATAGGGTCTGGAGCTCCTACAATGAGCAGTTCTTC CASSYRVWSSYNEQFF
TRBJ2-3 few TRBV2 TRBD1 TGTGCCAGCATAAGGGGGCAAGTCACAGATACGCAGTATTTT CASIRGQVTDTQYF
TRBJ2-5 - TRBV6-5 - TGTGCCAGCAGCCCGGGGCCTTCGCAAGAGACCCAGTACTTC CASSPGPSQETQYF
TRBJ2-3 - TRBV9 - TGTGCCAGCAGCACAGACCCGGCGGATACGCAGTATTTT CASSTDPADTQYF
TRBJ2-1 - TRBV4-3 TRBD2 TGCGCCAGCAGCCCGAGGAGCGGGGGAAAATACAATGAGCAGTTCTTC CASSPRSGGKYNEQFF
TRBJ1-5 - TRBV7-9 - TGTGCCAGCAGCGCAACAGGTAGGGCGGATCAGCCCCAGCATTTT CASSATGRADQPQHF
TRBJ2-1 - TRBV12-3/TRBV12-4 - TGTGCCAGCAGTTCCCTAGTTCGCAATGAGCAGTTCTTC CASSSLVRNEQFF
TRBJ2-7 - TRBV18 - TGTGCCAGCTCTGGGGTCTCCTACGAGCAGTACTTC CASSGVSYEQYF
TRBJ1-1 - TRBV6-6 TRBD1 TGTGCCAGCAGTAAAGACAGGGGGCAAGGGACTGAAGCTTTCTTT CASSKDRGQGTEAFF
TRBJ2-3 - TRBV20-1 - TGCAGTGCTAGTACAGAATATACGCAGTATTTT CSASTEYTQYF
TRBJ2-5 - TRBV7-2 - TGTGCCAGCAGCTTACGGGCGCCGTACCAAGAGACCCAGTACTTC CASSLRAPYQETQYF
TRBJ2-2 - TRBV11-2 TRBD1 TGTGCCAGCACCCGGACAGGGGGAACCGGGGAGCTGTTTTTT CASTRTGGTGELFF
TRBJ1-5 - TRBV18 - TGTGCCAGCTCGGCGGGGAGTTCTTATAGCAATCAGCCCCAGCATTTT CASSAGSSYSNQPQHF
TRBJ1-1 - TRBV19 TRBD1 TGTGCCAGTAAAAGGGACAGGATTGACGAAGCTTTCTTT CASKRDRIDEAFF
TRBJ2-3 - TRBV7-6 - TGTGCCAGCAGCTCCCGGGACGGATACACAGATACGCAGTATTTT CASSSRDGYTDTQYF
TRBJ1-3 - TRBV18 - TGTGCCAGCTCAGAACAGGTCGGTTCTGGAAACACCATATATTTT CASSEQVGSGNTIYF
TRBJ2-3 - TRBV29-1 - TGCAGCGTCGCGGACGGGGCTAGCACAGATACGCAGTATTTT CSVADGASTDTQYF
TRBJ2-2 - TRBV2 TRBD2 TGTGCCAGCAGTGAACAAGCGGGGGGCCATTTCTCCGGGGAGCTGTTTTTT CASSEQAGGHFSGELFF